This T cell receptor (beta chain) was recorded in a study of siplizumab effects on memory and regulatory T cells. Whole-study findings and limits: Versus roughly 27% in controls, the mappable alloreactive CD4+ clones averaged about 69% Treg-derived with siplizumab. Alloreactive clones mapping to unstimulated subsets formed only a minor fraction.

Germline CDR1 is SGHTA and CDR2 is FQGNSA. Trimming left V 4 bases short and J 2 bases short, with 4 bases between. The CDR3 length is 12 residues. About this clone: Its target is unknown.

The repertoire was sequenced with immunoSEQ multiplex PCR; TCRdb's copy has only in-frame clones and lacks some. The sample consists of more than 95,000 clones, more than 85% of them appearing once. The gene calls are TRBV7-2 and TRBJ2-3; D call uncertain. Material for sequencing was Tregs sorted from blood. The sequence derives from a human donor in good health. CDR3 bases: TGTGCCAGCAGCTCTAACACAGATACGCAGTATTTT. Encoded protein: CASSSNTDTQYF.